The 4 T cell receptor beta chains in this list originate from one sample, sequenced in a study of T-cell reconstitution after alpha-beta-depleted transplantation in children (dated by TCRdb to 2016 to 2017). Library method: PCR. For sequencing, an Illumina HiSeq 2500 was employed. To normalize quantification of the TCRbeta repertoire, the TCR libraries were built with molecular barcoding that relied on unique molecular identifiers. TCRdb reanalyzed the raw reads on its own, using fastp at Q25 for trimming and MiXCR for clone calling, and kept in-frame beta chains. Each record represents a unique CDR3 protein, reported with the most common genes and DNA among its rows. For this sample there are about 500,000 distinct CDR3 sequences; roughly 33% appear just once. Under 3% of the sample is held by the ten biggest clonotypes. The sample consisted of PBMCs from the stem cell graft donor, taken from the stem cell graft. All receptors come from a human donor who donated a stem cell graft to a child with aplastic anemia.

The rearrangement links TRBV4-3 to TRBJ2-1; TRBD1 matches 8 bases. With 0 bases clipped from V and 10 bases from J, the junction kept 11 bases outside the gene matches. This CDR3 spans 16 amino acids. Looked up from germline, CDR1 is LGHNA and CDR2 is YSLEER. DNA for the CDR3: TGCGCCAGCAGCCAAGAAGTCCAGGGGGCATGGGACGAGCAGTTCTTC. Amino acid sequence: CASSQEVQGAWDEQFF.

This clonotype was observed a few times. This sequence joins TRBV27 and TRBJ1-1; a weak D match, TRBD1 (6 bases). This CDR3 is 14 amino acids long. The germline V gene has CDR1 MNHEY and CDR2 SMNVEV (reference sequence). Trimming shortened V by 5 bases and J by 4 bases, and 14 bases separated the two germline ends. The CDR3 region is CASSRGGGPTEAFF. The CDR3 DNA sequence: TGTGCCAGCAGTCGCGGCGGGGGGCCCACTGAAGCTTTCTTT.

The V call is TRBV18, the J call TRBJ1-2; D unclear. The length of the CDR3 is 14 residues. Germline CDR1 and CDR2: KGHSH and LQKENI. With 1 base removed from V and 8 bases from J, the gap between germline ends came to 14 bases. The CDR3 coding sequence is TGTGCCAGCTCACCACAAACGGGTTCCTACGGCTACACCTTC. It yields the protein CASSPQTGSYGYTF. The whole variable domain, filled in from reference TRBV18 and TRBJ1-2, reads NAGVMQNPRHLVRRRGQEARLRCSPMKGHSHVYWYRQLPEEGLKFMVYLQKENIIDESGMPKERFSAEFPKEGPSILRIQQVVRGDSAAYFCASSPQTGSYGYTFGSGTRLTVV.

J is TRBJ2-7 and V is TRBV6-5; D remains ambiguous. CDR1 is MNHEY and CDR2 is SVGAGI in the germline V gene. This CDR3 region has 17 residues. Trimming removed 0 bases from V and 0 bases from J, with 15 bases in between. CDR3 protein: CASSYSLRPESSYEQYF. The CDR3 region has the DNA TGTGCCAGCAGTTACTCGCTGCGACCGGAAAGCTCCTACGAGCAGTACTTC.